This T cell receptor (beta chain) was captured by sequencing in a study of T-cell reconstitution after alpha-beta-depleted transplantation in children. This clonotype has at least ten counts. Unique molecular identifiers were incorporated during preparation of the TCRbeta library. Each CDR3 protein is one row after TCRdb ran MiXCR on the PCR reads. The sample gives 170,000 or so distinct CDR3 sequences, around 7% of which show up once; 3% to 3.5% is in the top ten. CDR3 length: 13 residues. The germline gives CDR1 SGHRS, CDR2 YFSETQ. V lost 5 bases and J lost 0, with 9 bases in between. This material consisted of PBMCs from the stem cell graft donor, taken from the stem cell graft. The source is a human donor who donated a stem cell graft to a child with Wiskott-Aldrich syndrome. The chain has TRBV5-1 and TRBJ2-7; D gene uncertain. The CDR3 nucleotides read TGCGCCAGCAGTCCGTCTCTCTCCTACGAGCAGTACTTC. Protein product: CASSPSLSYEQYF.